Each of the 30 T cell receptor beta chains below was sequenced from the same sample in a study of T cells in Graves' hyperthyroidism and ophthalmopathy. Amplification of TCR beta CDR3 regions used RNA as the template. The study used the HTBI primer set for a first-round RT-PCR of the TCR CDR3. TCRdb redid the calling of the multiplex PCR reads with MiXCR, one entry per CDR3 protein. In the table there are 110,000 to 150,000 distinct CDR3 sequences, roughly 23% of which are singletons. The sample comprised blood. These receptors were taken from a woman aged 50 to 60 with Graves' hyperthyroidism that later progressed to Graves' ophthalmopathy.

This clonotype was counted ten times or more. The chain combines TRBV18 with TRBJ1-1; a possible D gene is TRBD1 (5 bases). This CDR3 comprises 12 residues. The germline gives CDR1 KGHSH, CDR2 LQKENI. V was pared by 7 bases and J by 7 bases, with 13 bases between. The CDR3 protein is CASFPAGGEAFF. The CDR3 coding sequence is TGTGCCAGCTTTCCGGCCGGGGGTGAAGCTTTCTTT.

This clonotype was detected ten times or more. The V call is TRBV20-1, the J call TRBJ2-1, with TRBD2 identical over 16 bases. The CDR3 consists of 18 residues. Trimming took 6 bases from V and 10 from J; bases not matched to a gene: 18. The germline V gene has CDR1 DFQATT and CDR2 SNEGSKA (reference sequence). Written as DNA, the CDR3 is TGCAGTGCAACCAGGGGTTTGGGGACTAGCGGGAGGGCCGGGGAGCAGTTCTTC. It is translated as CSATRGLGTSGRAGEQFF.

This sequence joins TRBV3-1 and TRBJ2-4, with D tentatively TRBD2 (5 bases). V lost 6 bases and J 0 bases, leaving 18 bases between the germline ends. The CDR3 consists of 17 residues. From germline, CDR1 is LGHDT and CDR2 YNNKEL (reference sequence). This chain's CDR3 is CASSGVSDLLAKNIQYF. CDR3 in DNA: TGTGCCAGCAGTGGGGTTAGCGACCTCTTAGCCAAAAACATTCAGTACTTC.

This clonotype was counted a few times. The CDR3 region is CASSLTGEGAYGYTF. For the CDR3, the DNA is TGTGCCAGCAGTCTGACAGGGGAAGGAGCGTATGGCTACACCTTC. This chain connects TRBV12-3 or TRBV12-4 to TRBJ1-2, with 8 positions matching TRBD1. V lost 5 bases and J lost 5; bases outside the gene matches: 10. This CDR3 has 15 residues.

This clonotype occurred many times. The CDR3 is CASSLNAGGDEQYF. DNA for the CDR3: TGCGCCAGCAGCTTGAACGCGGGAGGAGATGAGCAGTACTTC. The rearrangement joins TRBV5-1 to TRBJ2-7, with 8 bases that match TRBD2. This CDR3 is built from 14 residues. The germline gives CDR1 SGHRS, CDR2 YFSETQ. V trimming: 1 base; J trimming: 7 bases; junction bases outside the gene matches: 7.

This clonotype was seen many times. The genes are TRBV20-1 and TRBJ2-5; D is undetermined. The CDR3 is made up of 11 amino acids. V was cut by 0 bases and J by 10 bases, with 9 bases left in between. The germline gives CDR1 DFQATT, CDR2 SNEGSKA (reference sequence). CDR3 coding DNA: TGCAGTGCTAGAGATGCGGACCGCCAGTACTTC. Translating it yields CSARDADRQYF.

This chain joins TRBV29-1 and TRBJ2-3; TRBD1 might be the D (6 bases). The CDR3 consists of 15 residues. The germline V gene encodes CDR1 SQVTM and CDR2 ANQGSEA. The V gene lost 5 bases and the J gene lost 4 bases, with 19 bases spanning the gap. CDR3 bases: TGCAGCGTTCCGACGGACAGCAATATCCCAGATACGCAGTATTTT. Amino acid sequence: CSVPTDSNIPDTQYF.

This clonotype was found a few times. The chain has TRBV19 and TRBJ2-3, with TRBD2 identical over 12 bases. The CDR3 has 16 residues. V was clipped by 4 bases and J by 3 bases; unmatched bases: 5. CDR1 LNHDA and CDR2 SQIVND come from the germline V gene (reference sequence). The DNA of the CDR3 is TGTGCCAGTAGTACGAGGACTAGCGGGAAGACAGATACGCAGTATTTT. It translates to CASSTRTSGKTDTQYF. The entire variable domain, with the rest obtained from reference TRBV19 and TRBJ2-3, is as follows: DGGITQSPKYLFRKEGQNVTLSCEQNLNHDAMYWYRQDPGQGLRLIYYSQIVNDFQKGDIAEGYSVSREKKESFPLTVTSAQKNPTAFYLCASSTRTSGKTDTQYFGPGTRLTVL.

The gene calls are TRBV28 and TRBJ2-1, with 7 positions matching TRBD1. The germline gives CDR1 MDHEN, CDR2 SYDVKM. V shed 5 bases and J 4 bases; nucleotides not matched to a gene: 8. CDR3 length: 15 amino acids. CDR3 region: CASSETGVSYNEQFF. Here the CDR3 DNA reads TGTGCCAGCAGTGAAACAGGGGTTTCATACAATGAGCAGTTCTTC.

This clonotype was seen a handful of times. This rearrangement joins TRBV9 to TRBJ2-3; the D is unclear. Germline-derived CDR1 and CDR2 are SGDLS and YYNGEE. Trimming stripped 7 bases from V and 2 bases from J, with 5 bases between. CDR3 length: 11 residues. The DNA of the CDR3 is TGTGCCAGCTCGATCACAGATACGCAGTATTTT. Its protein product is CASSITDTQYF.

CDR3 region: CASSPDNRVTEAFF. CDR3 sequence (DNA): TGTGCCAGCAGCCCAGATAACAGGGTGACTGAAGCTTTCTTT. The V and J genes are TRBV3-1 and TRBJ1-1; maybe TRBD1 (6 bases). Trimming removed 4 bases at V and 5 bases at J, with 14 bases between. This CDR3 region has 14 residues. The V gene's germline CDR1 is LGHDT and CDR2 YNNKEL (reference sequence).

This clonotype came up many times. This chain links TRBV2 with TRBJ1-2, with 8 bases aligning to TRBD1. The CDR3 consists of 12 residues. Germline V gives CDR1 SNHLY, CDR2 FYNNEI. V dropped 4 bases and J dropped 9; count of bases not matched to a gene: 4. As DNA, the CDR3 is TGTGCCAGCAGTGGGACAGGGAATAGCTACACCTTC. Its translation is CASSGTGNSYTF.

The V and J genes are TRBV6-4 and TRBJ1-1, with D possibly TRBD1 on 6 matching bases. The V and J ends lost 9 bases and 3 bases respectively, with 14 bases between them. There are 13 residues in the CDR3. Germline V gene sequence: CDR1 MRHNA, CDR2 SNTAGT. The CDR3 sequence is CARQQGSDTEAFF. The CDR3 DNA follows: TGTGCCAGACAACAGGGAAGTGACACTGAAGCTTTCTTT.

CDR3 residues: CASSSRDGYEQYF. CDR3 in DNA: TGTGCCAGTAGTAGCAGGGACGGCTACGAGCAGTACTTC. This rearrangement joins TRBV19 to TRBJ2-7; D is possibly TRBD1 or TRBD2 (5 bases each). Germline V lookup: CDR1 LNHDA, CDR2 SQIVND (reference sequence). The CDR3 contains 13 residues. V was trimmed by 4 bases and J by 3 bases, leaving 10 bases between them.

This clonotype was recorded at least ten times. The chain carries TRBV6-1 and TRBJ2-7, with a weak D call TRBD2 (5 bases). CDR1 is MNHNS and CDR2 is SASEGT in the germline V gene. The CDR3 covers 15 residues. V was shortened by 2 bases and J by 4 bases, with 15 bases between the two germline ends. The CDR3 DNA reads TGTGCCAGCAGTGAAAAGATAGGCGGGTCTTACGAGCAGTACTTC. This codes for CASSEKIGGSYEQYF.

The chain carries TRBV3-1 and TRBJ1-1; possible D gene TRBD1, 6 bases. The CDR3 spans 12 residues. Germline loops: CDR1 LGHDT, CDR2 YNNKEL (reference sequence). V was clipped by 5 bases and J by 7 bases, with 11 bases between them. CDR3 DNA: TGTGCCAGCAGCGCCAGGGACATTGAAGCTTTCTTT. This translates into CASSARDIEAFF.

This clonotype has ten or more counts. The rearrangement uses TRBV3-1 and TRBJ2-1, with D hard to call. The V gene lost 3 bases and the J gene lost 5 bases, with 11 bases spanning the gap. This CDR3 region has 14 residues. CDR1 is LGHDT, CDR2 YNNKEL, per germline (reference sequence). The CDR3 loop reads CASSQGTVNNEQFF. As DNA, the CDR3 is TGTGCCAGCAGCCAGGGCACAGTTAACAATGAGCAGTTCTTC.

This clonotype was picked up many times. The CDR3 bases are TGTGCCAGCAGCTTAGCCTCACTGGATGAAAAACTGTTTTTT. It codes for CASSLASLDEKLFF. V usage is TRBV13 and J usage is TRBJ1-4; D not resolved. Per the germline V gene, CDR1 is PRHDT and CDR2 is FYEKMQ (reference sequence). The CDR3 sequence is 14 residues long. The V and J ends lost 1 base and 6 bases respectively, with 9 bases between them. The whole variable domain, filled in from reference TRBV13 and TRBJ1-4, reads AAGVIQSPRHLIKEKRETATLKCYPIPRHDTVYWYQQGPGQDPQFLISFYEKMQSDKGSIPDRFSAQQFSDYHSELNMSSLELGDSALYFCASSLASLDEKLFFGSGTQLSVL.

The chain joins TRBV12-3 or TRBV12-4 to TRBJ2-1; TRBD2 agrees at 7 bases. With V trimmed by 6 bases and J by 9 bases, 23 bases remained unmatched. The CDR3 loop spans 18 amino acids. The CDR3 nucleotides read TGTGCCAGCAGACTAGGGGTTATTACTAGCGACCTTCGTGGTGAGCAGTTCTTC. Protein: CASRLGVITSDLRGEQFF.

This sequence joins TRBV20-1 and TRBJ2-1, with TRBD2 matching over 9 bases. The ends lost 1 base at V and 3 bases at J; junction bases unmatched: 13. CDR3 length: 18 residues. CDR1 is DFQATT and CDR2 is SNEGSKA in the germline V gene (reference sequence). The CDR3 bases are TGCAGTGCTAGAGCCCCCGGGCTAGCGGGGATATTCTACAATGAGCAGTTCTTC. Its translation: CSARAPGLAGIFYNEQFF.

The V gene is TRBV20-1, the J gene TRBJ2-4, with D unresolved. The length of the CDR3 is 14 residues. From germline, CDR1 is DFQATT and CDR2 SNEGSKA (reference sequence). V was pared by 6 bases and J by 8 bases, with 20 bases between. The CDR3 region is CSAGPSGRTDIQYF. CDR3 in DNA: TGCAGTGCCGGACCATCGGGCAGAACGGACATTCAGTACTTC.

There are a few counts of this clonotype. This sequence joins TRBV19 and TRBJ1-2; D is undetermined. Germline values: CDR1 LNHDA, CDR2 SQIVND (reference sequence). V was trimmed by 2 bases and J by 3 bases, leaving 10 bases between them. The CDR3 is made up of 14 amino acids. CDR3 in DNA: TGTGCCAGTAGTATAAACTACCCGGACTATGGCTACACCTTC. This encodes CASSINYPDYGYTF.

The chain couples TRBV6-2 or TRBV6-3 to TRBJ2-7; either TRBD1 or TRBD2 may supply D (5 bases each). V was clipped by 2 bases and J by 2 bases, with 16 bases between them. Germline lookup yields CDR1 MNHEY and CDR2 SVGEGT. The CDR3 spans 16 residues. The CDR3 DNA sequence: TGTGCCAGCAGTTACAAATTCCTACCGGGACCCTACGAGCAGTACTTC. Translating gives CASSYKFLPGPYEQYF.

At least ten counts were recorded for this clonotype. For the CDR3, the DNA is TGTGCCAGCAGTTTGAGACAGGGTAGCGACGAGCAGTACTTC. It is translated as CASSLRQGSDEQYF. The chain has TRBV12-3 or TRBV12-4 and TRBJ2-7; 7 nucleotides agree with TRBD1. The CDR3 covers 14 residues. The trim removed 3 bases at V and 5 bases at J, leaving 7 bases unmatched.

This clonotype was counted a few times. This chain uses TRBV30 with TRBJ2-7; 9 nucleotides match TRBD2. The junction had 6 bases not matched to a gene; V was cut back by 4 bases and J by 2 bases. Germline-derived CDR1 and CDR2 are GTSNPN and SVGIG (reference sequence). The CDR3 has 14 amino acids. CDR3 protein: CAWNKGLATYEQYF. The CDR3 DNA reads TGTGCCTGGAATAAGGGACTAGCCACCTACGAGCAGTACTTC.

This chain joins TRBV24-1 and TRBJ2-1; tentatively, D is TRBD1 (6 bases). Germline V gives CDR1 KGHDR, CDR2 SFDVKD. V was trimmed by 6 bases and J by 3 bases, leaving 14 bases between them. The CDR3 covers 15 residues. The CDR3 coding sequence is TGTGCCACCAGTTCAGGGGCGGGTCTCTACAATGAGCAGTTCTTC. Its translation is CATSSGAGLYNEQFF.

In this sample, this clonotype turned up many times. The chain recombines TRBV5-1 with TRBJ2-3, with D possibly TRBD1 on 5 matching bases. CDR3 length: 14 residues. Germline assignment: CDR1 SGHRS and CDR2 YFSETQ. Trimming shortened V by 2 bases and J by 2 bases, and 9 bases separated the two germline ends. As DNA, the CDR3 is TGCGCCAGCAGCTTAACAGGCTACACAGATACGCAGTATTTT. Translation gives CASSLTGYTDTQYF. Variable domain in full (rest from reference TRBV5-1 and TRBJ2-3): KAGVTQTPRYLIKTRGQQVTLSCSPISGHRSVSWYQQTPGQGLQFLFEYFSETQRNKGNFPGRFSGRQFSNSRSEMNVSTLELGDSALYLCASSLTGYTDTQYFGPGTRLTVL.

Concerning this clonotype itself: This sequence may be a read error, since a much larger clone differs from it by one base. The V gene is TRBV15, the J gene TRBJ2-1, with D maybe TRBD2 (7 bases). The CDR3 has 17 amino acids. Germline CDR1 reads LNHNV; CDR2 reads YYDKDF (reference sequence). CDR3: CATSRDRGGVTLDEQLF. Here the CDR3 DNA reads TGTGCCACCAGCAGAGATCGCGGGGGCGTAACCCTGGATGAGCAGCTCTTC.

This clonotype appeared many times. This rearrangement joins TRBV20-1 to TRBJ1-1; 8 bases are a match to TRBD1. V dropped 3 bases and J dropped 5; count of bases not matched to a gene: 8. CDR3 length: 14 residues. Per germline, CDR1 DFQATT and CDR2 SNEGSKA (reference sequence). CDR3 in amino acids: CSASPAQGDTEAFF. DNA of the CDR3: TGCAGTGCTAGCCCCGCACAGGGGGATACTGAAGCTTTCTTT.

The rearrangement uses TRBV6-1 and TRBJ1-2; no clear D gene. The V and J ends lost 2 bases and 7 bases respectively, with 14 bases between them. This CDR3 comprises 14 residues. Germline CDR1 reads MNHNS; CDR2 reads SASEGT. The CDR3 nucleotides are TGTGCCAGCAGTGAATTAGGGCCGGGTGGTGGCTACACCTTC. This gives the protein CASSELGPGGGYTF.